Listed below are T cell receptor beta chains from one sample, sequenced in a study of blood T cell repertoires in COVID-19. The assay was immunoSEQ multiplex PCR, and TCRdb's table has in-frame clones only and misses some. This repertoire shows some 180,000 clones, around 87% found once; its top ten account for 0.5% to 0.75%. Sequencing used peripheral blood. The receptors derive from a man aged 50 to 60 with acute or convalescent COVID-19. Each CDR3 is given with its conserved first and last residue. Each record gives: CDR3 DNA, CDR3 protein, J gene, clone size, V gene, D gene. A D gene is named only where the DNA matches it firmly. Part of the rows lack a size; the others show once, few, many or a class for expanded clones.

DNA: TGCGCCAGCAGCCCCTCGGACAGCACTAAGGATGAGCAGTTCTTC; CDR3: CASSPSDSTKDEQFF; J: TRBJ2-1; size: NA; V: TRBV5-1; D: NA
DNA: TGTGCCAGCAGCTTAGTGTCCTTACAGCCCCAGCATTTT; CDR3: CASSLVSLQPQHF; J: TRBJ1-5; size: once; V: TRBV7-2; D: NA
DNA: TGTGCCAGCAGTCCCCGACAGGGGAATGAAAAACTGTTTTTT; CDR3: CASSPRQGNEKLFF; J: TRBJ1-4; size: NA; V: TRBV27; D: TRBD1
DNA: TGTGCCAGCAGGTCGCACCTCCAGGCAGATACGCAGTATTTT; CDR3: CASRSHLQADTQYF; J: TRBJ2-3; size: NA; V: TRBV28; D: NA
DNA: TGCGCCAGCAGCCAAGATCTAGCGGGGGGTGCAGATACGCAGTATTTT; CDR3: CASSQDLAGGADTQYF; J: TRBJ2-3; size: NA; V: TRBV4-3; D: TRBD2
DNA: TGTGCCAGCAGTCTTAGCGGGGTGAAGGAGACCCAGTACTTC; CDR3: CASSLSGVKETQYF; J: TRBJ2-5; size: NA; V: TRBV6-2/TRBV6-3; D: TRBD2
DNA: TGTGCTAGTGGTTTGGGGCCCGTAGCGGGAAGCACAGATACGCAGTATTTT; CDR3: CASGLGPVAGSTDTQYF; J: TRBJ2-3; size: NA; V: TRBV12-5; D: TRBD2
DNA: TGTGCCAGCAGTTACCTCGGGAGGGACACCGGGGAGCTGTTTTTT; CDR3: CASSYLGRDTGELFF; J: TRBJ2-2; size: NA; V: TRBV6-5; D: TRBD2
DNA: TGTGCCAGCACACCGGCAACTAATGAAAAACTGTTTTTT; CDR3: CASTPATNEKLFF; J: TRBJ1-4; size: NA; V: TRBV28; D: NA
DNA: TGCGCCAGCAGCCAAGATGGGCAGGTCGCAACTAATGAAAAACTGTTTTTT; CDR3: CASSQDGQVATNEKLFF; J: TRBJ1-4; size: NA; V: TRBV4-1; D: NA
DNA: TGTGCCAGCAGCTTGAGAGGGAGAGGATTGGAGACCCAGTACTTC; CDR3: CASSLRGRGLETQYF; J: TRBJ2-5; size: NA; V: TRBV5-4; D: NA
DNA: TGCGCCAGCAGCCGAGAACAGGGATATAATTCACCCCTCCACTTT; CDR3: CASSREQGYNSPLHF; J: TRBJ1-6; size: NA; V: TRBV4-3; D: NA
DNA: TGTGCCAGCACCCCGGGGGGGACCGCCCTCACCGGGGAGCTGTTTTTT; CDR3: CASTPGGTALTGELFF; J: TRBJ2-2; size: NA; V: TRBV5-4; D: TRBD2
DNA: TGTGCCAGCTCACCGGCCCGAGGACAGGGCCCTCTTAATTCACCCCTCCACTTT; CDR3: CASSPARGQGPLNSPLHF; J: TRBJ1-6; size: NA; V: TRBV18; D: TRBD1
DNA: TGTGCCTACGATTGGACAGGGAACAATCAGCCCCAGCATTTT; CDR3: CAYDWTGNNQPQHF; J: TRBJ1-5; size: NA; V: TRBV27; D: TRBD1
DNA: TGCAGCGCCAACCTACAGGCTAACTATGGCTACACCTTC; CDR3: CSANLQANYGYTF; J: TRBJ1-2; size: few; V: TRBV29-1; D: NA
DNA: TGTGCCAGCACCGTTAGACAGATTACTATCACTGAAGCTTTCTTT; CDR3: CASTVRQITITEAFF; J: TRBJ1-1; size: NA; V: TRBV28; D: NA
DNA: TGTGCCAGCAGCTTTACAATAGCGGGAGGCCACTACAATGAGCAGTTCTTC; CDR3: CASSFTIAGGHYNEQFF; J: TRBJ2-1; size: NA; V: TRBV7-9; D: TRBD2
DNA: TGTGCCAGCAGCCAAGACCCGACAGGGATAGGGTCAGATACGCAGTATTTT; CDR3: CASSQDPTGIGSDTQYF; J: TRBJ2-3; size: NA; V: TRBV4-2; D: TRBD1
DNA: TGTGCCAGCGGAGGGGGCGGAGGAAACACCATATATTTT; CDR3: CASGGGGGNTIYF; J: TRBJ1-3; size: NA; V: TRBV28; D: TRBD1
DNA: TGTGCCAGCAGCCGTGTGACAGGGGAAGAGACCCAGTACTTC; CDR3: CASSRVTGEETQYF; J: TRBJ2-5; size: NA; V: TRBV7-2; D: TRBD1
DNA: TGTGCCAGCAGGCTAGCGGGGGGACACACCGGGGAGCTGTTTTTT; CDR3: CASRLAGGHTGELFF; J: TRBJ2-2; size: NA; V: TRBV28; D: TRBD2
DNA: TGTGCCAGCAGTTTATCGGTGACAGGGCTTAACTATGAGCAGTTCTTC; CDR3: CASSLSVTGLNYEQFF; J: TRBJ2-1; size: NA; V: TRBV27; D: TRBD1
DNA: TGTGCCAGCAGCCGAGGATTGTTACAGGGTAAAGGCTACACCTTC; CDR3: CASSRGLLQGKGYTF; J: TRBJ1-2; size: NA; V: TRBV28; D: NA
DNA: TGTGCCAGCAGCTTAAGTCGGGAGGGCGGTGAGCAGTTCTTC; CDR3: CASSLSREGGEQFF; J: TRBJ2-1; size: NA; V: TRBV7-3; D: TRBD2
DNA: TGTGCCACCAGTGATACCGAGGGCGGGGGAGAGGTAAACATTCAGTACTTC; CDR3: CATSDTEGGGEVNIQYF; J: TRBJ2-4; size: NA; V: TRBV24-1; D: TRBD2